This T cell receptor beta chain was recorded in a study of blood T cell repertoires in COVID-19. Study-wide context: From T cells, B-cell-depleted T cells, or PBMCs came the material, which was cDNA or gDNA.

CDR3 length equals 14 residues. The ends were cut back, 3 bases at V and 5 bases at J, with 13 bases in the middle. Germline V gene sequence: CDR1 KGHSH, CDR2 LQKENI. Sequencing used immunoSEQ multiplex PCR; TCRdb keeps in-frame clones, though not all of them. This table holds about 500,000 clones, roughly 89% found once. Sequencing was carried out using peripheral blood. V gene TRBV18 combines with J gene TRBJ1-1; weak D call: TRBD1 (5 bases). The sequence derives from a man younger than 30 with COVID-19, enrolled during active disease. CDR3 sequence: CASSPQRGETEAFF. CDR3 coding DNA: TGTGCCAGCTCACCGCAAAGGGGTGAAACTGAAGCTTTCTTT.